These T cell receptor beta chains were read from a single sample in a study of CD8 T cells in Susac syndrome. TCRdb analysed the immunoSEQ multiplex PCR reads with MiXCR anew, one entry per CDR3 protein. The sample records roughly 400,000 distinct CDR3 sequences, 75% to 90% being singletons. Sequenced material: CD8+ T cells from PBMCs. The receptors come from a human donor with multiple sclerosis. Each CDR3 is given with its conserved first and last residue. Each record gives: V gene, D gene, clone size, J gene, CDR3 protein, CDR3 DNA. D genes are given only for firm matches. Expanded clones get a size class; other rows say once, few or many, or leave the size out.

TRBV27	TRBD1	NA	TRBJ1-1	CASTVPGGTEAFF	TGTGCCAGCACCGTCCCAGGGGGGACTGAAGCTTTCTTT
TRBV6-1	NA	once	TRBJ2-6	CASSEEAGSGANVLTF	TGTGCCAGCAGTGAAGAAGCGGGCTCTGGGGCCAACGTCCTGACTTTC
TRBV20-1	TRBD1	NA	TRBJ2-1	CSARIQGAGEQFF	TGCAGTGCTAGAATACAGGGGGCAGGTGAGCAGTTCTTC
TRBV27	NA	NA	TRBJ2-1	CASSLLGDEQFF	TGTGCCAGCAGTTTATTGGGAGATGAGCAGTTCTTC
TRBV4-1	TRBD2	NA	TRBJ2-3	CASSRLAGRTDTQYF	TGCGCCAGCAGCCGGCTAGCGGGGCGCACAGATACGCAGTATTTT
TRBV2	NA	once	TRBJ2-7	CASNEAWKQASSYEQYF	TGTGCCAGCAATGAAGCCTGGAAACAGGCGAGCTCCTACGAGCAGTACTTC
TRBV12-3/TRBV12-4	NA	NA	TRBJ1-1	CASNGGENTEAFF	TGTGCCAGCAACGGGGGGGAGAACACTGAAGCTTTCTTT
TRBV19	TRBD1	NA	TRBJ2-7	CASSLTGDPYEQYF	TGTGCCAGTAGTCTCACAGGGGACCCCTACGAGCAGTACTTC
TRBV6-4	NA	NA	TRBJ2-1	CASSVRGTRTDEQFF	TGTGCCAGCAGTGTCCGGGGGACGAGGACCGATGAGCAGTTCTTC
TRBV27	NA	NA	TRBJ1-1	CASSLSQGTTEAFF	TGTGCCAGCAGTTTGTCCCAGGGAACCACTGAAGCTTTCTTT
TRBV21-1	NA	NA	TRBJ2-5	CASSKAGVWVHGETQYF	TGTGCCAGCAGCAAAGCCGGGGTGTGGGTCCACGGGGAGACCCAGTACTTC
TRBV5-6	NA	NA	TRBJ1-1	CASSLTGRGYTEAFF	TGTGCCAGCAGCTTGACTGGACGGGGCTACACTGAAGCTTTCTTT
TRBV5-1	TRBD2	NA	TRBJ2-3	CASSSEGLFTDTQYF	TGCGCCAGCAGCTCGGAGGGACTATTCACAGATACGCAGTATTTT
TRBV5-4	NA	NA	TRBJ2-5	CASSFSMGEETQYF	TGTGCCAGCAGCTTCTCTATGGGGGAAGAGACCCAGTACTTC
TRBV20-1	NA	once	TRBJ2-1	CSARLVWTPSPYNEQFF	TGCAGTGCTAGATTGGTTTGGACGCCGTCCCCGTACAATGAGCAGTTCTTC
TRBV10-3	TRBD2	NA	TRBJ2-5	CAIRAPGLGPQRTQYF	TGTGCCATCAGGGCCCCGGGACTAGGGCCCCAGAGGACCCAGTACTTC
TRBV20-1	NA	NA	TRBJ2-7	CSAHMSGGSYEQYF	TGCAGTGCCCATATGTCCGGTGGGTCTTACGAGCAGTACTTC
TRBV4-1	NA	once	TRBJ2-7	CASSQEGRIGVEQYF	TGCGCCAGCAGCCAGGAGGGGCGTATAGGGGTCGAGCAGTACTTC
TRBV3-1	NA	NA	TRBJ2-3	CASSPRASSTDTQYF	TGTGCCAGCAGCCCGCGGGCTAGTAGCACAGATACGCAGTATTTT
TRBV19	NA	NA	TRBJ1-5	CASSEEVIDPPQHF	TGTGCCAGTAGCGAGGAGGTTATAGACCCGCCCCAGCATTTT
TRBV4-1	TRBD2	NA	TRBJ2-7	CASSQVRGDSYEQYF	TGCGCCAGCAGCCAAGTCCGGGGGGACTCCTACGAGCAGTACTTC
TRBV4-1	TRBD1	once	TRBJ2-1	CASSQPWNRGVDEQFF	TGCGCCAGCAGCCAACCGTGGAACAGGGGCGTAGATGAGCAGTTCTTC
TRBV4-1	TRBD1	NA	TRBJ2-7	CASSLLATGGYEQYF	TGCGCCAGCAGCCTTCTCGCGACAGGGGGCTACGAGCAGTACTTC
TRBV27	NA	NA	TRBJ2-1	CASSLSPYHEDEQFF	TGTGCCAGCAGTTTATCCCCTTACCATGAGGATGAGCAGTTCTTC
TRBV12-3/TRBV12-4	TRBD2	once	TRBJ2-7	CASSSGGATYEQYF	TGTGCCAGCAGTTCGGGGGGGGCAACCTACGAGCAGTACTTC
TRBV15	TRBD2	NA	TRBJ2-1	CATSTRRGLAGDHEQFF	TGTGCCACCAGTACCCGGAGGGGGCTAGCGGGAGACCATGAGCAGTTCTTC
TRBV30	NA	NA	TRBJ2-7	CAWSVRERTPYNHEQYF	TGTGCCTGGAGTGTACGGGAAAGGACACCTTATAACCACGAGCAGTACTTC
TRBV5-1	NA	NA	TRBJ2-2	CASSLGPATIGGELFF	TGCGCCAGCAGCTTGGGGCCGGCCACCATCGGCGGGGAGCTGTTTTTT
TRBV5-5	NA	NA	TRBJ1-5	CASSTSTNQPQHF	TGTGCCAGCAGCACATCGACAAACCAGCCCCAGCATTTT
TRBV6-5	NA	NA	TRBJ2-1	CASSDSPPGQFF	TGTGCCAGCAGCGACAGCCCCCCGGGGCAGTTCTTC
TRBV7-9	NA	NA	TRBJ2-2	CASSPPEGVTGELFF	TGTGCCAGCAGCCCCCCCGAGGGGGTCACCGGGGAGCTGTTTTTT
TRBV4-1	TRBD2	NA	TRBJ2-7	CASSQDSLAGSYEQYF	TGCGCCAGCAGCCAAGATTCCCTAGCGGGTTCCTACGAGCAGTACTTC
TRBV11-2	NA	NA	TRBJ2-7	CASSPSGLPTSGPLYEQYF	TGTGCCAGCAGCCCCTCCGGGCTTCCGACATCGGGGCCCCTCTACGAGCAGTACTTC
TRBV12-5	NA	NA	TRBJ2-3	CASGLVLRDELFTDTQYF	TGTGCTAGTGGTTTGGTACTCAGGGATGAGCTCTTCACAGATACGCAGTATTTT
TRBV7-8	NA	NA	TRBJ2-1	CASSPGSDPYNEQFF	TGTGCCAGCAGCCCCGGGTCCGACCCCTACAATGAGCAGTTCTTC
TRBV6-6	NA	NA	TRBJ2-3	CASSYRAASTDTQYF	TGTGCCAGCAGTTACAGGGCAGCTAGCACAGATACGCAGTATTTT
TRBV7-8	NA	NA	TRBJ2-3	CASSEQGRRTDTQYF	TGTGCCAGCAGCGAGCAGGGTAGGCGCACAGATACGCAGTATTTT
TRBV7-9	TRBD1	NA	TRBJ1-2	CASRLGQGVSYTF	TGTGCCAGCAGACTGGGACAGGGGGTGAGCTACACCTTC
TRBV7-9	NA	NA	TRBJ1-2	CASSFLQGYGYTF	TGTGCCAGCAGCTTTTTGCAGGGCTATGGCTACACCTTC
TRBV28	TRBD1	NA	TRBJ1-2	CASSSRTDRGHGYTF	TGTGCCAGCAGTTCCCGGACTGACAGGGGTCATGGCTACACCTTC
TRBV27	TRBD1	NA	TRBJ1-1	CASSLSGQGDTEAFF	TGTGCCAGCAGTTTATCCGGACAGGGGGACACTGAAGCTTTCTTT
TRBV7-9	NA	NA	TRBJ1-5	CASSLDGVGNQPQHF	TGTGCCAGCAGCTTAGATGGGGTAGGCAATCAGCCCCAGCATTTT
TRBV4-1	NA	NA	TRBJ1-2	CASSQEADYGYTF	TGCGCCAGCAGCCAAGAGGCGGACTATGGCTACACCTTC
TRBV12-3/TRBV12-4	TRBD1	NA	TRBJ2-5	CASSFLTGVETQYF	TGTGCCAGCAGTTTCTTGACAGGGGTGGAGACCCAGTACTTC
TRBV4-1	TRBD1	NA	TRBJ2-7	CASTTLTGADEQYF	TGCGCCAGCACGACACTCACAGGGGCGGACGAGCAGTACTTC
TRBV4-1	TRBD2	NA	TRBJ2-2	CASSLTSGSSGELFF	TGCGCCAGCAGCCTGACTAGCGGGAGCAGCGGGGAGCTGTTTTTT
TRBV28	NA	NA	TRBJ2-7	CASSGKYEQYF	TGTGCCAGCAGTGGTAAATACGAGCAGTACTTC
TRBV11-2	NA	once	TRBJ2-7	CASSLENVYEQYF	TGTGCCAGCAGCTTAGAGAATGTTTACGAGCAGTACTTC
TRBV27	NA	NA	TRBJ2-3	CASSFSDPDTQYF	TGTGCCAGCAGTTTCTCCGACCCAGATACGCAGTATTTT
TRBV2	NA	NA	TRBJ1-5	CASSLISGGNQPQHF	TGTGCCAGCAGCCTAATCTCGGGGGGAAATCAGCCCCAGCATTTT
TRBV27	TRBD1	NA	TRBJ1-1	CASRDRDPRTFF	TGTGCCAGCAGGGACAGGGACCCAAGGACTTTCTTT
TRBV18	NA	NA	TRBJ2-1	CASSPPLGANEQFF	TGTGCCAGCTCACCACCGCTGGGGGCAAATGAGCAGTTCTTC
TRBV29-1	NA	NA	TRBJ1-2	CSAVGADSSYGYTF	TGCAGCGCCGTGGGAGCGGACAGCTCCTATGGCTACACCTTC
TRBV5-5	NA	NA	TRBJ1-2	CASSLEGSGWYGYTF	TGTGCCAGCAGCTTGGAGGGGTCCGGTTGGTATGGCTACACTTTC
TRBV13	TRBD1	few	TRBJ2-1	CASSPQDRAESSYNEQFF	TGTGCCAGCAGCCCCCAAGACAGGGCGGAAAGCTCCTACAATGAGCAGTTCTTC
TRBV4-1	NA	NA	TRBJ1-5	CASSHPLGVGMQPQHF	TGCGCCAGCAGCCACCCGCTGGGAGTAGGGATGCAGCCCCAGCATTTT
TRBV14	TRBD1	NA	TRBJ1-1	CASSHPGQEYWSAEAFF	TGTGCCAGCAGCCACCCGGGACAGGAGTACTGGAGTGCTGAAGCTTTCTTT
TRBV5-1	NA	NA	TRBJ1-4	CASSLEGGLNEKLFF	TGCGCCAGCAGCTTGGAGGGCGGTCTGAATGAAAAACTGTTTTTT